This T cell receptor beta chain was recovered during a study of cytomegalovirus exposure and HLA in healthy donors. Study overall: Out of 398 genotyped donors, 81% belonged to the Caucasian-associated ancestry cluster. Study observations and caveats: There were three CMV-associated chains whose specificity for CMV antigens was confirmed in vitro.

This clone came up a few times. What it binds is unknown. A multiplex PCR was run with 60 Vbeta primers and 13 Jbeta primers. The protocol was immunoSEQ multiplex PCR, while the TCRdb copy is restricted to in-frame clones and leaves out a portion. This repertoire shows about 150,000 clones, roughly 80% found once; its top ten account for under 1.5%. Trimming took 0 bases from V and 3 from J, leaving 6 bases between them. Germline-derived CDR1 and CDR2 are MNHEY and SVGAGI. There are 14 residues in the CDR3. Sequencing used PBMCs. The clonotype was recovered from a man between 18 and 35 years old in good health and CMV-seronegative. This chain uses TRBV6-5 with TRBJ2-1; D perhaps matches TRBD2 (6 bases). CDR3 sequence: CASSYSRDYNEQFF. The DNA of the CDR3 is TGTGCCAGCAGTTACTCGCGGGACTACAATGAGCAGTTCTTC.